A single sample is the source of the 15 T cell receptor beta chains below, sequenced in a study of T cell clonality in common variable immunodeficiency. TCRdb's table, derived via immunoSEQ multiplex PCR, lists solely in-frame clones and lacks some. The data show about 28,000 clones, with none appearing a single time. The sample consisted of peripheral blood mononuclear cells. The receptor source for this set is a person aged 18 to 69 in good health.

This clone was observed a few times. The CDR3 region is CASSPDRGNQPQHF. The CDR3 DNA, read in part, is TGTGCCAGCAGCCCGGACAGGGGGAATCAGCCC. The rearrangement joins TRBV7-2 to TRBJ1-5; TRBD1 matches 10 bases. The read stops 3 residues short of the end of the CDR3; the missing end is completed from the germline J gene. V trimming: 5 bases; J trimming: 4 bases; junction bases outside the gene matches: 2. The CDR3 is 14 amino acids. Germline V CDR1 and CDR2: SGHTA, FQGNSA.

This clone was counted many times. The CDR3 here is CASSWGLAGGPTSTDTQYF. Partial CDR3 DNA: TGCGCCAGCAGCTGGGGACTAGCGGGGGGGCCGACTAGCACAGATACG. The V gene is TRBV5-1, the J gene TRBJ2-3, with 16 bases that match TRBD2. The read ends 3 residues shy of where the CDR3 ends; the end is completed using the germline J gene. CDR1 and CDR2 from the germline V gene are SGHRS and YFSETQ. This CDR3 is 19 amino acids long. V lost 3 bases and J lost 0; bases outside the gene matches: 7.

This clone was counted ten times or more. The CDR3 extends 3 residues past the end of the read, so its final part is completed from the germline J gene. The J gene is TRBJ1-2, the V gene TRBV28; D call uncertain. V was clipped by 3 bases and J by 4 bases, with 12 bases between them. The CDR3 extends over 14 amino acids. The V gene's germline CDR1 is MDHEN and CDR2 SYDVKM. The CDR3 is CASSFLGGAYGYTF. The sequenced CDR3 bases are TGTGCCAGCAGTTTTCTCGGCGGTGCCTATGGC.

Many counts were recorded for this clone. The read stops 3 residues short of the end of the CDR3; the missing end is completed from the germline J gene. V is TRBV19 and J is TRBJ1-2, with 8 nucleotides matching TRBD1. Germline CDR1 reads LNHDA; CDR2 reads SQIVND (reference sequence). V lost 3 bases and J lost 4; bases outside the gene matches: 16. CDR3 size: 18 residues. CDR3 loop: CASSIRTGKQLTPYGYTF. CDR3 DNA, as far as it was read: TGTGCCAGTAGTATTCGGACAGGGAAGCAATTGACACCCTATGGC.

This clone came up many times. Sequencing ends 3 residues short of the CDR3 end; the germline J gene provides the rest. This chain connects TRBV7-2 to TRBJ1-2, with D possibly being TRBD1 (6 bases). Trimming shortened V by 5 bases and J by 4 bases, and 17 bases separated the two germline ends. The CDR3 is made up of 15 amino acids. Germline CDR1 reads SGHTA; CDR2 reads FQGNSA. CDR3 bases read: TGTGCCAGCAGCCAGGGGAGTGGGCTAGGCTATGGC. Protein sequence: CASSQGSGLGYG. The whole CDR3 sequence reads CASSQGSGLGYGYTF.

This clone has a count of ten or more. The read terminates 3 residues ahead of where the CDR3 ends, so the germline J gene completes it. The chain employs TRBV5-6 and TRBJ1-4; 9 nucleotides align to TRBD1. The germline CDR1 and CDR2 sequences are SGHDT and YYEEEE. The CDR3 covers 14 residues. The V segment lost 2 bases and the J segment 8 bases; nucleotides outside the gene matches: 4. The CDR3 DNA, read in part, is TGTGCCAGCAGCTTTGGACAGGGGAAGGAAAAA. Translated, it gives CASSFGQGKEK. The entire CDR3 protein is CASSFGQGKEKLFF.

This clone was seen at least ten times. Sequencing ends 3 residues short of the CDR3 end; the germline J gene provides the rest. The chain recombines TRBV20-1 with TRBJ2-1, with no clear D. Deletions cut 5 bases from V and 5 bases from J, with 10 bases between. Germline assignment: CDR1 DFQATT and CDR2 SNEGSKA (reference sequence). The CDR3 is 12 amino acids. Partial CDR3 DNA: TGCAGTGCTCCCGACTGGGACAATGAG. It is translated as CSAPDWDNE. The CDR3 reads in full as CSAPDWDNEQFF.

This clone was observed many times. CDR3 DNA, as far as it was read: TGTGCCAGCTCACCTTCAGGGCGGCTCCTATCGGGAGGC. It codes for CASSPSGRLLSGG. The whole CDR3 sequence reads CASSPSGRLLSGGYTF. This chain links TRBV18 with TRBJ1-2; D might be TRBD1 (5 bases). The sequenced fragment ends 3 residues before the CDR3 boundary, so the rest is inferred from the germline J gene. Germline CDR1 is KGHSH and CDR2 is LQKENI. The CDR3 runs 16 residues. Variable domain in full (rest from reference TRBV18 and TRBJ1-2): NAGVMQNPRHLVRRRGQEARLRCSPMKGHSHVYWYRQLPEEGLKFMVYLQKENIIDESGMPKERFSAEFPKEGPSILRIQQVVRGDSAAYFCASSPSGRLLSGGYTFGSGTRLTVV.

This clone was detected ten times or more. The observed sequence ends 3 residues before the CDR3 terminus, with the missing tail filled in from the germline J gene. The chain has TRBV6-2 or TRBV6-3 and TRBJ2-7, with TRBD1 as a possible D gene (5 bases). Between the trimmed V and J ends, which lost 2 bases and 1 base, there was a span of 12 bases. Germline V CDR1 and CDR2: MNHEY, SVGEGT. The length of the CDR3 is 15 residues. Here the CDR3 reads CASSYGAGHSYEQYF. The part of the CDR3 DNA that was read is TGTGCCAGCAGTTACGGGGCAGGCCATTCCTACGAG.

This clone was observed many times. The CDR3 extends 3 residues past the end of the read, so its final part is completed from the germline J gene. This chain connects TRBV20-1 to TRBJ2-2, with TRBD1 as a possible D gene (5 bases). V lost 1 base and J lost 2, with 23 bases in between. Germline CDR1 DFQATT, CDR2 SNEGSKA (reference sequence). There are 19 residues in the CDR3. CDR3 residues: CSARGLPITTAINTGELFF. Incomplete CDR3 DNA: TGCAGTGCTAGAGGACTTCCAATCACGACAGCGATAAACACCGGGGAG.

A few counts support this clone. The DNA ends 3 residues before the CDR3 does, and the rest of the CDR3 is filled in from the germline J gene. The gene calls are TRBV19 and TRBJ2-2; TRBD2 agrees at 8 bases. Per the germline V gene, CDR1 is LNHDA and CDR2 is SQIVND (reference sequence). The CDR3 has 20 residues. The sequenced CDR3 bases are TGTGCCAGTAGTATTATTGGCGGGGGGTCCCTTGGGTCTGGGGCCAACGTG. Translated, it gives CASSIIGGGSLGSGANV. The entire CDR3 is CASSIIGGGSLGSGANVLFF.

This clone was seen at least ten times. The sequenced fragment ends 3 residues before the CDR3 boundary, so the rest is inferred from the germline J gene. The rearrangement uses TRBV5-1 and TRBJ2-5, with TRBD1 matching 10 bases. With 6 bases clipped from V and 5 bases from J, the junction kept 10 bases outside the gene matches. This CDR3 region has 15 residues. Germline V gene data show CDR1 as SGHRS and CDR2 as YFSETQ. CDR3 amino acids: CASTLGTGDRETQYF. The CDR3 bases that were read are TGCGCCAGCACCCTTGGGACAGGGGATAGGGAGACC.

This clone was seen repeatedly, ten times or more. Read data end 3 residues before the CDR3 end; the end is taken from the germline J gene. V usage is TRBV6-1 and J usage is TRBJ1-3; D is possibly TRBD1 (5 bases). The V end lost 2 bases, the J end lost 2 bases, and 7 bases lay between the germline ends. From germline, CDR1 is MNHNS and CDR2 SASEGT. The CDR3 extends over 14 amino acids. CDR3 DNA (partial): TGTGCCAGCAGTGAATGGGGGGCTGGAAACACC. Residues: CASSEWGAGNT. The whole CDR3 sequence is CASSEWGAGNTIYF.

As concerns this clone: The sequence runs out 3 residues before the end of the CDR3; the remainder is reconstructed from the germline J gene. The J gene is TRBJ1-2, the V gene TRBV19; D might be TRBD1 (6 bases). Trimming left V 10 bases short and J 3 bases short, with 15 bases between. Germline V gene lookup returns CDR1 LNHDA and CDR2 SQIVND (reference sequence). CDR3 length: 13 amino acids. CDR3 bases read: TGTGCCACCCAGAGGGGGGGGGACTATGGC. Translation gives CATQRGGDYG. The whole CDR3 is CATQRGGDYGYTF. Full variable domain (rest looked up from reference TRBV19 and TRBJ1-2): DGGITQSPKYLFRKEGQNVTLSCEQNLNHDAMYWYRQDPGQGLRLIYYSQIVNDFQKGDIAEGYSVSREKKESFPLTVTSAQKNPTAFYLCATQRGGDYGYTFGSGTRLTVV.

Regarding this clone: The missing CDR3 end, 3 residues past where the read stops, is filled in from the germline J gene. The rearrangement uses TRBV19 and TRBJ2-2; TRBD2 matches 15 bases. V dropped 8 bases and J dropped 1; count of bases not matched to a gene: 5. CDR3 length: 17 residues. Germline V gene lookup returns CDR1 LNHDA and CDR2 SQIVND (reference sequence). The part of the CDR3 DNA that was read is TGTGCCAGTCAAGGACTAGCGGGGGGGCGGAACACCGGGGAG. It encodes CASQGLAGGRNTGE. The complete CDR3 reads CASQGLAGGRNTGELFF.